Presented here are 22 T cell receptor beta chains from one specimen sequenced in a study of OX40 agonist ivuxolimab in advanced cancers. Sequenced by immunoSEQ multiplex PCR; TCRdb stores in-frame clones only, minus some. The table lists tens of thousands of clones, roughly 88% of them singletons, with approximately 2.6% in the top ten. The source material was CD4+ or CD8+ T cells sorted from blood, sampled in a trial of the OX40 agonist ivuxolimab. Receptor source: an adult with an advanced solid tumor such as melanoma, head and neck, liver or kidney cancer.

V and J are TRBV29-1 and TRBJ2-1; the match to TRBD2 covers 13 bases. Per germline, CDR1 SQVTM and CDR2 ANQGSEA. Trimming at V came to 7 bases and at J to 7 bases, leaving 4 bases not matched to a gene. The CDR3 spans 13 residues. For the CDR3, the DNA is TGCAGCGGGACTAGCGGGGGACGGAATGAGCAGTTCTTC. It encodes CSGTSGGRNEQFF.

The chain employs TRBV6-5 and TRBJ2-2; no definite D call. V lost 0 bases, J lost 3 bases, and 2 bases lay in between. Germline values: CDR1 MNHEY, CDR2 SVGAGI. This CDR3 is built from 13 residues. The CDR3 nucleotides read TGTGCCAGCAGTTACTCTTACACCGGGGAGCTGTTTTTT. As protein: CASSYSYTGELFF.

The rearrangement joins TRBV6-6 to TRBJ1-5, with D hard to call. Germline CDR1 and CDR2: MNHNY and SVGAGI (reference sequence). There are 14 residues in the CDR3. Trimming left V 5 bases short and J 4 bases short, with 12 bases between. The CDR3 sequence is CASSIDMANQPQHF. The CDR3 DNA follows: TGTGCCAGCAGTATCGACATGGCGAATCAGCCCCAGCATTTT.

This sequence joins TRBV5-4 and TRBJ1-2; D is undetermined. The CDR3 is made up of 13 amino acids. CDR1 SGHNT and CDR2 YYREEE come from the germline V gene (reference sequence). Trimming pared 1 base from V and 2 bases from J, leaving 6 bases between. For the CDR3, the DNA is TGTGCCAGCAGCTTGACTTCCAACTATGGCTACACCTTC. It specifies CASSLTSNYGYTF.

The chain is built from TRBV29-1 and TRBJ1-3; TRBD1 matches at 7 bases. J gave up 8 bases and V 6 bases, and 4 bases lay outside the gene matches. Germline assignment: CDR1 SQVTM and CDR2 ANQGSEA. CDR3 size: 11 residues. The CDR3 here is CSVGQADTIYF. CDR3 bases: TGCAGCGTCGGACAGGCGGACACCATATATTTT.

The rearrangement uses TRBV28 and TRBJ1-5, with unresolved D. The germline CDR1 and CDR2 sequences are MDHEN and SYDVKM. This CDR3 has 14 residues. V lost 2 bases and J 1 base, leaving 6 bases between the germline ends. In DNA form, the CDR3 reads TGTGCCAGCAGTTTAGACGGAAGCAATCAGCCCCAGCATTTT. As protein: CASSLDGSNQPQHF. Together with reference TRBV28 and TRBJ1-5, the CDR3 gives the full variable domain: DVKVTQSSRYLVKRTGEKVFLECVQDMDHENMFWYRQDPGLGLRLIYFSYDVKMKEKGDIPEGYSVSREKKERFSLILESASTNQTSMYLCASSLDGSNQPQHFGDGTRLSIL.

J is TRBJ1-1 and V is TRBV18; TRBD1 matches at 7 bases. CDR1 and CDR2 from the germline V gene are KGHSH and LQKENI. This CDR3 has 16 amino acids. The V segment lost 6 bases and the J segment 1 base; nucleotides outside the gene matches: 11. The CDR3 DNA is TGTGCCAGCTCTTCTCAAGGGGGCCTAGGGAACACTGAAGCTTTCTTT. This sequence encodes CASSSQGGLGNTEAFF.

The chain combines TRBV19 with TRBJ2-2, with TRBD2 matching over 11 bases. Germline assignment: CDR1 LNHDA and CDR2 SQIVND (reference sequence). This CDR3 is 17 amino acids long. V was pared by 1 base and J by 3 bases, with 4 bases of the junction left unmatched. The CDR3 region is CASSIGSGGAHTGELFF. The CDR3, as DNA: TGTGCCAGTAGTATAGGTAGCGGGGGGGCGCACACCGGGGAGCTGTTTTTT.

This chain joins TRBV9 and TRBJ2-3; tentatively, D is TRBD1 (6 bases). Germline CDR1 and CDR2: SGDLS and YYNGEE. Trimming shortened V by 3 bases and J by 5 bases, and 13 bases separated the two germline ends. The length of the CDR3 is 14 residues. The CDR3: CASSAGDGLDTQYF. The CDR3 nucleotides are TGTGCCAGCAGCGCAGGGGACGGTTTAGATACGCAGTATTTT.

CDR3 amino acids: CASSRGLAGPDTQYF. The DNA of the CDR3 is TGTGCCAGTAGTAGAGGCCTAGCGGGGCCAGATACGCAGTATTTT. The chain links TRBV19 to TRBJ2-3; 9 bases agree with TRBD2. CDR1 LNHDA and CDR2 SQIVND come from the germline V gene (reference sequence). With V trimmed by 4 bases and J by 4 bases, 6 bases remained unmatched. The CDR3 has 15 residues.

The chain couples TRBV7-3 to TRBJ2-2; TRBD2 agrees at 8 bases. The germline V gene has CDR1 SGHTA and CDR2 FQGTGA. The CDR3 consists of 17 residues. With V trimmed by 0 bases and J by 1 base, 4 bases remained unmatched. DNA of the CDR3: TGTGCCAGCAGCTTAACGGGGACTAGGGGGAACACCGGGGAGCTGTTTTTT. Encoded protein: CASSLTGTRGNTGELFF.

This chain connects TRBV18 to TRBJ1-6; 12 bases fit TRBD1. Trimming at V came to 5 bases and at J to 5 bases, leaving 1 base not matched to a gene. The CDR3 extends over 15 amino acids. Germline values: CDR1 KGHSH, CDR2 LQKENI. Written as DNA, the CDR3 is TGTGCCAGCTCAGGGACAGGGGGCGATAATTCACCCCTCCACTTT. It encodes CASSGTGGDNSPLHF.

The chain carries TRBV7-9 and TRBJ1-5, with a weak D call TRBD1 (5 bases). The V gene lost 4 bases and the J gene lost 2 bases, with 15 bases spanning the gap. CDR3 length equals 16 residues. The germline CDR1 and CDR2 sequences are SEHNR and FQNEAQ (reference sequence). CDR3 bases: TGTGCCAGCAGCTCTCCAGGGTACGGGGGCAATCAGCCCCAGCATTTT. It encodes CASSSPGYGGNQPQHF.

The DNA for the CDR3 is TGTGCCAGCACCGGACAGGGGATTGATTGGGAGACCCAGTACTTC. Amino acid sequence: CASTGQGIDWETQYF. This sequence joins TRBV6-6 and TRBJ2-5; 9 bases fit TRBD1. Per germline, CDR1 MNHNY and CDR2 SVGAGI (reference sequence). J gave up 5 bases and V 7 bases, and 11 bases lay outside the gene matches. This CDR3 is 15 amino acids long.

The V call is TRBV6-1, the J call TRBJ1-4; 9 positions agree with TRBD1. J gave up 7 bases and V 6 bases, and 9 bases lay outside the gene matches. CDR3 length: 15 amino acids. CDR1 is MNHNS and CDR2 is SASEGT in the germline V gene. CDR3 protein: CASRSPGQGSEKLFF. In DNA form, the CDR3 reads TGTGCCAGCAGGTCACCGGGACAGGGTTCTGAAAAACTGTTTTTT.

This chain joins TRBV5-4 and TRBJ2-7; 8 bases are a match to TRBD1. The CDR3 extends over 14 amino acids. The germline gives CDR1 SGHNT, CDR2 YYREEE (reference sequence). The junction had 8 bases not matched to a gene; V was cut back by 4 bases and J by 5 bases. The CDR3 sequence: CASSLRTGNHEQYF. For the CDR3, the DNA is TGTGCCAGCAGCCTCCGGACAGGGAACCACGAGCAGTACTTC.

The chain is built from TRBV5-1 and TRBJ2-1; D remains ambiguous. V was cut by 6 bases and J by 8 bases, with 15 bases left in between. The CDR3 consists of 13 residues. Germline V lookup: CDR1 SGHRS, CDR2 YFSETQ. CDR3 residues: CASIPLPGDEQFF. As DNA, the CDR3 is TGCGCCAGCATTCCCCTACCTGGGGATGAGCAGTTCTTC.

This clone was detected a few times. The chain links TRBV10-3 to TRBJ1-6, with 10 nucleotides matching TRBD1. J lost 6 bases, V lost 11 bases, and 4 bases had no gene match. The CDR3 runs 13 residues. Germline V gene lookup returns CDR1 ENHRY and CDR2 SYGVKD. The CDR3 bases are TGTGCCTCCAGGACAGGGGGTAATTCACCCCTCCACTTT. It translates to CASRTGGNSPLHF.

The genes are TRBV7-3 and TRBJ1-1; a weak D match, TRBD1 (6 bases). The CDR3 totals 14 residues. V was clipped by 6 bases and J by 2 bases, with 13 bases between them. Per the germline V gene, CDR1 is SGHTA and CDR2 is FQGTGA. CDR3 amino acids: CASRPDSSNTEAFF. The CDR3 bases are TGTGCCAGCAGGCCGGACAGCTCTAACACTGAAGCTTTCTTT.

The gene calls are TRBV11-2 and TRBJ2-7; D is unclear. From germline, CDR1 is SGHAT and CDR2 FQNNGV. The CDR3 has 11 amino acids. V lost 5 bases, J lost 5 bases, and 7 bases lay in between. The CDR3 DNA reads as TGTGCCAGCAGCGACCCGGACGAGCAGTACTTC. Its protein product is CASSDPDEQYF.

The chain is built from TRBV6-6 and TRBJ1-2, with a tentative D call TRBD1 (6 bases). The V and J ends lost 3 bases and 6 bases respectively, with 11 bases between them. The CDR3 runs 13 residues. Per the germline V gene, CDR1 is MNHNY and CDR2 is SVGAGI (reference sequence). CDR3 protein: CASSYNRENGYTF. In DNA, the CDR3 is TGTGCCAGCAGTTATAACAGGGAAAATGGCTACACCTTC.

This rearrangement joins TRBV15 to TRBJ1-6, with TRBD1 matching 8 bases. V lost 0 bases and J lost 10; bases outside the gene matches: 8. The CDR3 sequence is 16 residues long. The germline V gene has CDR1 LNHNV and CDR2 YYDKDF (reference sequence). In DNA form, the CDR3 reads TGTGCCACCAGCAGAGATCCCCAGGGGGCAGGATCACCCCTCCACTTT. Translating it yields CATSRDPQGAGSPLHF.